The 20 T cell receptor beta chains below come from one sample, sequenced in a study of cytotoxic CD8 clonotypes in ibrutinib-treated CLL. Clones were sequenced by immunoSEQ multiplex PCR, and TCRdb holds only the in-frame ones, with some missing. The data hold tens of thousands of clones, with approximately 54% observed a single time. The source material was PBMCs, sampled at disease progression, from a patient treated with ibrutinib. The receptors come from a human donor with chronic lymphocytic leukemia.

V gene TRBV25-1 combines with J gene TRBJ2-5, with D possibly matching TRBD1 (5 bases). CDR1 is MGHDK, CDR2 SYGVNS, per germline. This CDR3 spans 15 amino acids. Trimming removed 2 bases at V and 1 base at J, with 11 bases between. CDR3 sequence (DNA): TGTGCCAGCAGTGAAGTGGCAGGGCGCCAAGAGACCCAGTACTTC. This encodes CASSEVAGRQETQYF.

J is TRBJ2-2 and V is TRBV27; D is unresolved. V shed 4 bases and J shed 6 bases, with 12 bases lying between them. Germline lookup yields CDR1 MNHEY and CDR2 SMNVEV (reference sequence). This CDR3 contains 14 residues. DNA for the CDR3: TGTGCCAGCAGTTGGTTCACCCCTCCCGGGGAGCTGTTTTTT. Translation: CASSWFTPPGELFF.

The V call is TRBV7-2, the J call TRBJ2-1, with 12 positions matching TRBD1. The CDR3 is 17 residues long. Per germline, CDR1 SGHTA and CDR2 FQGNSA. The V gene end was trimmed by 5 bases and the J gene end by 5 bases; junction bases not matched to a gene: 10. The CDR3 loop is CASSPAPGQGAHNEQFF. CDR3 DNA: TGTGCCAGCAGCCCCGCCCCGGGACAGGGGGCACACAATGAGCAGTTCTTC.

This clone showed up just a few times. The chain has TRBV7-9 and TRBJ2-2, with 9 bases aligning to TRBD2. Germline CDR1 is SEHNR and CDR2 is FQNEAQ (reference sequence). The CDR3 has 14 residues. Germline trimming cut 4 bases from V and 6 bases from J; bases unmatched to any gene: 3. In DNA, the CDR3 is TGTGCCAGCAGCTCGGGGACTAGCTCCGGGGAGCTGTTTTTT. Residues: CASSSGTSSGELFF. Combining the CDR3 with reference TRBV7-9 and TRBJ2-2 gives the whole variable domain DTGVSQNPRHKITKRGQNVTFRCDPISEHNRLYWYRQTLGQGPEFLTYFQNEAQLEKSRLLSDRFSAERPKGSFSTLEIQRTEQGDSAMYLCASSSGTSSGELFFGEGSRLTVL.

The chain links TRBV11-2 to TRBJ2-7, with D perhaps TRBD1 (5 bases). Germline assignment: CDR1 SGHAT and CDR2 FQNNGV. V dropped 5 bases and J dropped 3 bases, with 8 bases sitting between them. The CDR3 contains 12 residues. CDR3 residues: CASSLTGYEQYF. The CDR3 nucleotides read TGTGCCAGCAGCCTAACAGGCTACGAGCAGTACTTC.

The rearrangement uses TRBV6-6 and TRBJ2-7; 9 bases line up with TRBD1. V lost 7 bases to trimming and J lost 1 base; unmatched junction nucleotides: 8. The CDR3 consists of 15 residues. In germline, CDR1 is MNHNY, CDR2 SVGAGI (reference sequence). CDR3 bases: TGTGCCAGCACCACGGACAGGGGAAGGTCCTACGAGCAGTACTTC. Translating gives CASTTDRGRSYEQYF.

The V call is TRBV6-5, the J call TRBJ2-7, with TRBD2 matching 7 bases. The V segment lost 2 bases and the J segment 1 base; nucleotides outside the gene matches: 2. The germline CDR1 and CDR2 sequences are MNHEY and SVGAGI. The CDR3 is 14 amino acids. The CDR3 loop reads CASSYREGSYEQYF. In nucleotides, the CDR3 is TGTGCCAGCAGTTACAGGGAGGGGTCCTACGAGCAGTACTTC.

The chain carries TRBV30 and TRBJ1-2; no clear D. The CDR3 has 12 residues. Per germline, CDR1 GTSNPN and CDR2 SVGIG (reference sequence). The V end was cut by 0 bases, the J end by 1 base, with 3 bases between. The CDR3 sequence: CAWSVSNYGYTF. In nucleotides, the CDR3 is TGTGCCTGGAGTGTTAGTAACTATGGCTACACCTTC.

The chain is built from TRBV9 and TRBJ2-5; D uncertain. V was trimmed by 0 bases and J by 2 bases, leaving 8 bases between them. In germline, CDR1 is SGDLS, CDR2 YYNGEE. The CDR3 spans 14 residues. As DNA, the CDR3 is TGTGCCAGCAGCGTAGGGGCCCGGCAAGAGACCCAGTACTTC. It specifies CASSVGARQETQYF.

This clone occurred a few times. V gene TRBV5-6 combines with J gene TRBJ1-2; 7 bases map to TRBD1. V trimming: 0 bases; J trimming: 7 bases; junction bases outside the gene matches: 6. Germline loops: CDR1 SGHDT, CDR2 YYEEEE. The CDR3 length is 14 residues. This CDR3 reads CASSLATGSGGYTF. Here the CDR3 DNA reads TGTGCCAGCAGCTTGGCGACAGGGTCTGGTGGCTACACCTTC.

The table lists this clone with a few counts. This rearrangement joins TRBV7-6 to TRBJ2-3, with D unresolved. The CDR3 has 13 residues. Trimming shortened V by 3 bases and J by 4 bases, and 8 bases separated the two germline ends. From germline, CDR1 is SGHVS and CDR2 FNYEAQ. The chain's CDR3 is CASSFRFSDTQYF. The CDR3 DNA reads TGTGCCAGCAGCTTTCGGTTTTCAGATACGCAGTATTTT.

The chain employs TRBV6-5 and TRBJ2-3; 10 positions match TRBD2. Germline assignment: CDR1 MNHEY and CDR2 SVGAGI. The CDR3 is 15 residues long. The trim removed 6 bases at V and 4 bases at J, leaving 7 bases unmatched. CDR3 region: CASSRAGGPSDTQYF. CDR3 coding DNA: TGTGCCAGCAGCCGAGCGGGGGGGCCGTCAGATACGCAGTATTTT.

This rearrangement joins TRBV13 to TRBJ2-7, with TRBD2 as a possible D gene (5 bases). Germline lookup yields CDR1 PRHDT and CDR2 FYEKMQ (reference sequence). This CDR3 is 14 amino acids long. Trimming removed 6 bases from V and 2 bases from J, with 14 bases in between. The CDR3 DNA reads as TGTGCCAGCAGTGAGGGCGGATACACCTACGAGCAGTACTTC. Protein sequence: CASSEGGYTYEQYF.

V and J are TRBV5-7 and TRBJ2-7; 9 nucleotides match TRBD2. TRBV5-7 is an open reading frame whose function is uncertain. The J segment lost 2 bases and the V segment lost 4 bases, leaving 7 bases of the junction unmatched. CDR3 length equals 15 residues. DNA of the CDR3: TGTGCCAGCAGCGGGCCTGGCGGGAGGGCCTACGAGCAGTACTTC. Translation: CASSGPGGRAYEQYF.

CDR3 residues: CASLQFVRDYGYTF. DNA for the CDR3: TGTGCCAGCTTGCAGTTTGTTCGGGACTATGGCTACACCTTC. The chain links TRBV18 to TRBJ1-2; D ambiguous. V lost 7 bases, J lost 3 bases, and 15 bases lay in between. This CDR3 comprises 14 residues. CDR1 and CDR2 (germline): KGHSH, LQKENI.

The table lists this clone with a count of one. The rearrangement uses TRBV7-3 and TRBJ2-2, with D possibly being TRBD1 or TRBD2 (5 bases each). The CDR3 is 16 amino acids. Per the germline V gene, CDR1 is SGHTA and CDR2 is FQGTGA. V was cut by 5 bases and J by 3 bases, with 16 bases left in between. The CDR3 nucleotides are TGTGCCAGCAGCCCCTCCGGGACCCTTGACACCGGGGAGCTGTTTTTT. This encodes CASSPSGTLDTGELFF.

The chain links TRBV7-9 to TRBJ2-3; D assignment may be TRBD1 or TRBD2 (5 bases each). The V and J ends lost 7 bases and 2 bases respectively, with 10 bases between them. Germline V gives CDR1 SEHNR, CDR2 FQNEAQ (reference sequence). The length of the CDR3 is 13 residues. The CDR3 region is CASTGLDTDTQYF. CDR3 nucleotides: TGTGCCAGCACGGGGCTGGACACAGATACGCAGTATTTT.

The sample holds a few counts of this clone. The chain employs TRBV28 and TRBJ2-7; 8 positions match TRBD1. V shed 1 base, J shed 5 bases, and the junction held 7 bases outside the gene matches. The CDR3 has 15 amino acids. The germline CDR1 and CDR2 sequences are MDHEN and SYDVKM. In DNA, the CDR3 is TGTGCCAGCAGTTTATATGGGACAGGAAAACACGAGCAGTACTTC. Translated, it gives CASSLYGTGKHEQYF.

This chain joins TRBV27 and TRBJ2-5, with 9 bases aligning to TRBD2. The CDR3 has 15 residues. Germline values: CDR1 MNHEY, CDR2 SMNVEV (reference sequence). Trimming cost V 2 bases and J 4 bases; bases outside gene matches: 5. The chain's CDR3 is CASSLQASGVETQYF. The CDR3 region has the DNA TGTGCCAGCAGTTTACAGGCTAGCGGGGTAGAGACCCAGTACTTC.

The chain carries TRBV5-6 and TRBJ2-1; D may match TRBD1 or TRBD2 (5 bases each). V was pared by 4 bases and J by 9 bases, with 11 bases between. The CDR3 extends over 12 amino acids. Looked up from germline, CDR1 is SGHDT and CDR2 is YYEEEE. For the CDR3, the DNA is TGTGCCAGCAGCGCACAGGACTTTGAGCAGTTCTTC. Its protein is CASSAQDFEQFF.